This T cell receptor (beta chain) was profiled in a study of shared clonotypes between healthy human individuals. On the study more broadly: Donors were two women and a few men aged 18 to 49. General study points: It was only blood that was sampled, and tissue repertoires likely differ.

V lost 3 bases and J lost 15, with 13 bases in between. This CDR3 comprises 11 residues. Germline assignment: CDR1 SGHRS and CDR2 YFSETQ. Genomic DNA per cell subset filled all wells of several immunoSEQ plates. The table came from immunoSEQ multiplex PCR; TCRdb's copy has only in-frame clones and leaves some out. Of over 95,000 clones listed, less than 60% are singletons. This clone was seen only a few times. Its antigen is not known. Sequencing was performed on PBMCs. This receptor was taken from a woman aged 40 to 49 in good health. Some clones in this sample may be carry-over from other donors' samples. The genes are TRBV5-1 and TRBJ2-1; maybe TRBD2 (5 bases). The CDR3 DNA reads as TGCGCCAGCAGCTCGCAGGACTCGACGTTCTTC. This translates into CASSSQDSTFF.